This TCR beta chain originates from a study of shared clonotypes between healthy human individuals. Generated by immunoSEQ multiplex PCR, the TCRdb table keeps only in-frame clones and is missing some. The sample consists of approximately 320,000 clones, about nine tenths of them appearing once. V was trimmed by 10 bases and J by 7 bases, leaving 17 bases between them. The CDR3 has 14 amino acids. The germline CDR1 and CDR2 sequences are SEHNR and FQNEAQ (reference sequence). The sequenced sample was memory CD8+ T cells sorted from blood. Subset denoted: CD45RO+ cells pooled with CCR7-negative TemRA cells. This receptor was identified in a man younger than 35 in good health. This chain connects TRBV7-9 to TRBJ1-6; D not resolved. CDR3 sequence: CAIKSGIDNSPLHF. DNA for the CDR3: TGTGCCATAAAATCCGGGATAGACAATTCACCCCTCCACTTT. Variable domain in full (rest from reference TRBV7-9 and TRBJ1-6): DTGVSQNPRHKITKRGQNVTFRCDPISEHNRLYWYRQTLGQGPEFLTYFQNEAQLEKSRLLSDRFSAERPKGSFSTLEIQRTEQGDSAMYLCAIKSGIDNSPLHFGNGTRLTVT.